This T cell receptor beta chain was observed in a study of spatial heterogeneity in lung cancer. The germline CDR1 and CDR2 sequences are DFQATT and SNEGSKA (reference sequence). This CDR3 has 14 residues. Trimming removed 6 bases from V and 3 bases from J; junction bases left unmatched: 5. A distinct unique molecular identifier was carried by each TCR cDNA molecule. Using its own MiXCR run on the 5' RACE reads, TCRdb lists one record per CDR3 protein. The data show some 37,000 distinct CDR3 sequences, 4% to 6% seen once. Stated time point: sample taken at primary tumor resection. Sequencing covered unsorted whole RNA taken from tumor, nontumor lung or frozen PBMC. Samples came from roughly 70 TRACERx patients with untreated early-stage lung cancer. At least ten counts were recorded for this clonotype.

The receptor was derived from a female donor with early-stage non-small cell lung cancer. The sequencing used PBMCs, collected at surgery. This chain joins TRBV20-1 and TRBJ1-5; TRBD1 aligns across 10 bases. The CDR3 spells CSARQGADNQPQHF. CDR3 nucleotides: TGCAGTGCGCGACAGGGGGCTGACAATCAGCCCCAGCATTTT.